This TCR beta chain was profiled in a study of blood T cell repertoires in COVID-19. Study context: The samples span acute and convalescent COVID-19 from the United States, Italy and Spain. PBMCs, B-cell-depleted T cells, or T cells were the source of the cDNA or gDNA that made up the material.

TCRdb's table, derived via immunoSEQ multiplex PCR, lists solely in-frame clones and lacks some. Of 200,000 to 300,000 clones listed, approximately 85% are singletons. Germline lookup yields CDR1 GTSNPN and CDR2 SVGIG (reference sequence). The CDR3 is 13 residues long. The germline V and J ends were trimmed by 5 bases and 5 bases, with 14 bases remaining between them. The sequencing input was peripheral blood. This chain links TRBV30 with TRBJ2-3; weak D call: TRBD2 (6 bases). The source is a woman aged 25 to 39 with acute or convalescent COVID-19. DNA of the CDR3: TGTGCCTGGCGCGGGAACGCGAAAGATACGCAGTATTTT. Protein: CAWRGNAKDTQYF.